These 20 T cell receptor beta chains were sequenced from one sample in a study of T cell responses to AZD1222 COVID-19 vaccine. Clones were read by immunoSEQ multiplex PCR, and TCRdb kept only the in-frame ones, dropping some. The data hold some 92,000 clones, with around 90% observed a single time. The starting material was peripheral blood, obtained on day 0 of AZD1222 vaccination. These receptors were obtained from an adult in good health.

The chain carries TRBV5-1 and TRBJ2-1; 7 bases fit TRBD1. The CDR3 is 16 residues long. In germline, CDR1 is SGHRS, CDR2 YFSETQ. V trimming: 0 bases; J trimming: 1 base; junction bases outside the gene matches: 4. CDR3 sequence reads: CASSLGQGWSYNEQFF. The DNA for the CDR3 is TGCGCCAGCAGCTTGGGACAGGGTTGGTCCTACAATGAGCAGTTCTTC.

CDR3 protein: CASSDSNSPLHF. CDR3 nucleotide sequence: TGTGCCAGCAGTGACAGCAATTCACCCCTCCACTTT. The chain employs TRBV6-6 and TRBJ1-6; D possibly corresponds to TRBD1 (5 bases). Per germline, CDR1 MNHNY and CDR2 SVGAGI (reference sequence). The CDR3 covers 12 residues. V was clipped by 5 bases and J by 7 bases, with 6 bases between them.

The chain combines TRBV5-1 with TRBJ1-2, with 7 bases matching TRBD1. J was trimmed by 4 bases and V by 4 bases; bases with no gene match: 7. Germline-derived CDR1 and CDR2 are SGHRS and YFSETQ. The CDR3 is 14 residues long. The CDR3 sequence: CASSPTGQIYGYTF. As DNA, the CDR3 is TGCGCCAGCAGCCCGACGGGACAGATCTATGGCTACACCTTC.

The chain is built from TRBV5-1 and TRBJ2-5, with 7 bases aligning to TRBD1. In germline, CDR1 is SGHRS, CDR2 YFSETQ. CDR3 length: 14 amino acids. J gave up 1 base and V 2 bases, and 2 bases lay outside the gene matches. DNA of the CDR3: TGCGCCAGCAGCTTAGGACAGGTCCAAGAGACCCAGTACTTC. Translation gives CASSLGQVQETQYF.

The chain is built from TRBV19 and TRBJ1-1; 9 bases agree with TRBD1. CDR1 and CDR2 (germline): LNHDA, SQIVND (reference sequence). This CDR3 region has 17 residues. Trimming cost V 11 bases and J 1 base; bases outside gene matches: 17. CDR3 DNA: TGTGCCTCAGAGGACAGGGGCCATGGAGGCGGGAACACTGAAGCTTTCTTT. It encodes CASEDRGHGGGNTEAFF.

This sequence joins TRBV5-1 and TRBJ1-1; the D is unclear. Trimming stripped 4 bases from V and 3 bases from J, with 4 bases between. Germline V gene data show CDR1 as SGHRS and CDR2 as YFSETQ. This CDR3 is built from 11 residues. In DNA form, the CDR3 reads TGCGCCAGCAGCATGGACACTGAAGCTTTCTTT. Its translation: CASSMDTEAFF. Combining the CDR3 with reference TRBV5-1 and TRBJ1-1 gives the whole variable domain KAGVTQTPRYLIKTRGQQVTLSCSPISGHRSVSWYQQTPGQGLQFLFEYFSETQRNKGNFPGRFSGRQFSNSRSEMNVSTLELGDSALYLCASSMDTEAFFGQGTRLTVV.

V is TRBV7-3 and J is TRBJ2-3, with a weak D call TRBD1 (6 bases). The CDR3 runs to 16 residues. Germline V lookup: CDR1 SGHTA, CDR2 FQGTGA. The V end lost 5 bases, the J end lost 2 bases, and 17 bases lay between the germline ends. CDR3 in amino acids: CASSKLTGPITDTQYF. CDR3 bases: TGTGCCAGCAGCAAACTAACAGGGCCCATCACAGATACGCAGTATTTT.

The V call is TRBV2, the J call TRBJ1-4, with TRBD1 matching over 7 bases. The germline gives CDR1 SNHLY, CDR2 FYNNEI. Trimming at V came to 2 bases and at J to 5 bases, leaving 2 bases not matched to a gene. The CDR3 sequence is 14 residues long. DNA of the CDR3: TGTGCCAGCAGTGAAAGCAGGGGGAATGAAAAACTGTTTTTT. This encodes CASSESRGNEKLFF.

The rearrangement uses TRBV20-1 and TRBJ1-5; perhaps TRBD1 as D (5 bases). Trimming shortened V by 6 bases and J by 6 bases, and 9 bases separated the two germline ends. Germline values: CDR1 DFQATT, CDR2 SNEGSKA (reference sequence). The CDR3 length is 11 residues. In DNA form, the CDR3 reads TGCAGTGCGGGGGTGGGTCAGCCCCAGCATTTT. It codes for CSAGVGQPQHF.

V usage is TRBV9 and J usage is TRBJ2-1, with 8 positions matching TRBD2. V gave up 7 bases and J gave up 0 bases; unmatched junction bases: 6. The CDR3 extends over 15 amino acids. Germline values: CDR1 SGDLS, CDR2 YYNGEE. The DNA of the CDR3 is TGTGCCAGCTCAACCGGGACTAGCTCCTACAATGAGCAGTTCTTC. Translation gives CASSTGTSSYNEQFF.

This clone was recorded once. The CDR3 spells CASSPGQANGNTEAFF. The DNA of the CDR3 is TGTGCCAGCAGCCCGGGACAGGCCAACGGGAACACTGAAGCTTTCTTT. V is TRBV7-3 and J is TRBJ1-1; 8 positions match TRBD1. V shed 5 bases, J shed 1 base, and the junction held 9 bases outside the gene matches. CDR3 length: 16 amino acids. In germline, CDR1 is SGHTA, CDR2 FQGTGA.

This clone was seen more than once but under ten times. This chain uses TRBV6-2 or TRBV6-3 with TRBJ2-6; D not certain. Looked up from germline, CDR1 is MNHEY and CDR2 is SVGEGT. V was pared by 0 bases and J by 0 bases, with 3 bases between. The CDR3 loop spans 15 amino acids. The CDR3 DNA follows: TGTGCCAGCAGTTACTCGAGCTCTGGGGCCAACGTCCTGACTTTC. Translation gives CASSYSSSGANVLTF.

This clone showed up just once. CDR3 protein: CASSLTGGLGNIQYF. Here the CDR3 DNA reads TGTGCCAGCAGCTTGACAGGGGGTTTGGGAAACATTCAGTACTTC. The chain uses TRBV7-8 and TRBJ2-4; 9 bases line up with TRBD1. Trimming cost V 3 bases and J 6 bases; bases outside gene matches: 6. The germline V gene has CDR1 SGHVS and CDR2 FQNEAQ. This CDR3 spans 15 amino acids.

The rearrangement links TRBV7-2 to TRBJ2-1; 15 bases line up with TRBD2. Germline V gives CDR1 SGHTA, CDR2 FQGNSA. The CDR3 contains 16 residues. J was trimmed by 5 bases and V by 4 bases; bases with no gene match: 3. The CDR3 loop is CASSWGLAGGHNEQFF. CDR3 in DNA: TGTGCCAGCAGCTGGGGACTAGCGGGAGGACACAATGAGCAGTTCTTC.

This chain joins TRBV3-1 (or the pseudogene TRBV3-2) and TRBJ1-1; weak D call: TRBD1 (5 bases). V lost 3 bases to trimming and J lost 1 base, with 15 bases between them. CDR3 size: 16 residues. Looked up from germline, CDR1 is LGHDT and CDR2 is YNNKEL (reference sequence). In DNA, the CDR3 is TGTGCCAGCAGCCAGTATTTCACAGGAGCGAACACTGAAGCTTTCTTT. Translating it yields CASSQYFTGANTEAFF.

J is TRBJ1-4 and V is TRBV28; TRBD1 aligns across 7 bases. J lost 8 bases, V lost 7 bases, and 10 bases had no gene match. The CDR3 runs 14 residues. Germline lookup yields CDR1 MDHEN and CDR2 SYDVKM. The CDR3 region is CASISGGRREKLFF. CDR3 DNA: TGTGCCAGCATCTCAGGGGGGCGTAGGGAAAAACTGTTTTTT.

The chain links TRBV6-4 to TRBJ1-2, with 9 bases aligning to TRBD1. The CDR3 contains 13 residues. With 4 bases clipped from V and 8 bases from J, the junction kept 5 bases outside the gene matches. Germline V gene sequence: CDR1 MRHNA, CDR2 SNTAGT. The CDR3 protein is CASSARTGVGYTF. The CDR3 DNA sequence: TGTGCCAGCAGTGCCAGGACAGGGGTGGGCTACACCTTC.

The rearrangement links TRBV27 to TRBJ1-5, with unresolved D. CDR1 and CDR2 from the germline V gene are MNHEY and SMNVEV (reference sequence). V shed 2 bases and J shed 6 bases, with 17 bases lying between them. The CDR3 contains 16 residues. The CDR3 sequence is CASSLNGGNIAQPQHF. In nucleotides, the CDR3 is TGTGCCAGCAGTTTAAATGGCGGGAATATCGCTCAGCCCCAGCATTTT.

CDR3 amino acids: CASSPLGSTSTDTQYF. CDR3 DNA sequence: TGTGCCAGCTCACCACTTGGTAGCACGAGCACAGATACGCAGTATTTT. V gene TRBV18 combines with J gene TRBJ2-3; D is uncertain. The CDR3 is 16 residues long. V was clipped by 1 base and J by 0 bases, with 11 bases between them. Germline assignment: CDR1 KGHSH and CDR2 LQKENI.

The chain uses TRBV27 and TRBJ2-7, with a weak D call TRBD2 (5 bases). Trimming removed 0 bases from V and 6 bases from J, with 9 bases in between. This CDR3 has 13 residues. Germline assignment: CDR1 MNHEY and CDR2 SMNVEV (reference sequence). The CDR3 DNA reads TGTGCCAGCAGTTTATCCGGGGAGAGCGAGCAGTACTTC. Translated: CASSLSGESEQYF.